These T cell receptor beta chains were read from a single sample in a study of cytomegalovirus exposure and HLA in healthy donors. The protocol was immunoSEQ multiplex PCR, while the TCRdb copy is restricted to in-frame clones and leaves out a portion. The sample lists about 180,000 clones, roughly 85% occurring once. The sequenced sample consisted of PBMCs. Receptors originate from a man aged 30 to 39 in good health and CMV-seronegative. Each CDR3 is given with its conserved first and last residue. The order of the fields is V gene, J gene, CDR3 protein.

v_call: TRBV11-2; j_call: TRBJ2-7; cdr3_aa: CASSVDRTYEQYF
v_call: TRBV5-1; j_call: TRBJ2-2; cdr3_aa: CASTPPGLAGGVELFF
v_call: TRBV30; j_call: TRBJ1-1; cdr3_aa: CAWRGRDRNTEAFF
v_call: TRBV28; j_call: TRBJ1-5; cdr3_aa: CASSPSTGANNQPQHF
v_call: TRBV27; j_call: TRBJ2-5; cdr3_aa: CASSLGSMGQETQYF
v_call: TRBV13; j_call: TRBJ2-5; cdr3_aa: CASTGGGETQYF
v_call: TRBV5-1; j_call: TRBJ2-2; cdr3_aa: CASSGGHGNSGELFF
v_call: TRBV6-1; j_call: TRBJ1-2; cdr3_aa: CASSERAYRANYGYTF
v_call: TRBV6-5; j_call: TRBJ1-1; cdr3_aa: CASTFGWRAFF
v_call: TRBV7-9; j_call: TRBJ2-3; cdr3_aa: CASSLESGIRGDTQYF
v_call: TRBV6-5; j_call: TRBJ2-3; cdr3_aa: CASSYGDRVPDTQYF
v_call: TRBV7-3; j_call: TRBJ2-2; cdr3_aa: CASSLSGLTGELFF
v_call: TRBV30; j_call: TRBJ2-1; cdr3_aa: CAWSGLRREGLVFF
v_call: TRBV28; j_call: TRBJ1-4; cdr3_aa: CASSLSGNNEKLFF
v_call: TRBV28; j_call: TRBJ2-5; cdr3_aa: CASSFTSGGQETQYF
v_call: TRBV5-1; j_call: TRBJ2-1; cdr3_aa: CASSFSVGGRANEQFF
v_call: TRBV7-3; j_call: TRBJ1-6; cdr3_aa: CASSLKGQGSPLHF
v_call: TRBV7-9; j_call: TRBJ2-7; cdr3_aa: CASSPISTGDNEQYF
v_call: TRBV7-3; j_call: TRBJ2-7; cdr3_aa: CASSLTGGQSIYEQYF
v_call: TRBV7-9; j_call: TRBJ2-2; cdr3_aa: CASSPRIDIGELFF
v_call: TRBV28; j_call: TRBJ1-2; cdr3_aa: CASSFRQGAPSYGYTF
v_call: TRBV7-9; j_call: TRBJ1-1; cdr3_aa: CASRPDRGGTEAFF
v_call: TRBV28; j_call: TRBJ2-7; cdr3_aa: CASSPETGDYEQYF
v_call: TRBV10-3; j_call: TRBJ2-7; cdr3_aa: CAIKRSGSSYEQYF
v_call: TRBV14; j_call: TRBJ1-2; cdr3_aa: CASSPPDSNYGYTF